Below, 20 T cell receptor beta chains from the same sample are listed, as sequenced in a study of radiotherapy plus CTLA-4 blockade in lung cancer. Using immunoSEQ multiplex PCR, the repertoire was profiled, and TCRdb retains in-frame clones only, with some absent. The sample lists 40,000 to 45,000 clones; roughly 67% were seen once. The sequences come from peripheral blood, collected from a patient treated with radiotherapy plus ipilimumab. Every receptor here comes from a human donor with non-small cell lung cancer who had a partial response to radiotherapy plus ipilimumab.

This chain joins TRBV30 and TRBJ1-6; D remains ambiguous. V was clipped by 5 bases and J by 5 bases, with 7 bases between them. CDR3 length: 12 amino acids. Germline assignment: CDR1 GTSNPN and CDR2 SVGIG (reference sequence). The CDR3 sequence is CAWGLNNSPLHF. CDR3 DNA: TGTGCCTGGGGGCTCAATAATTCACCCCTCCACTTT.

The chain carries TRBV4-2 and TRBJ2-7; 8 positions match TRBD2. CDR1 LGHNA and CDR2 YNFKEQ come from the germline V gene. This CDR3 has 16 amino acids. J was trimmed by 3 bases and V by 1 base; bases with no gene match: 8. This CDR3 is CASSQVSSGGGYEQYF. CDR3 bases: TGTGCCAGCAGCCAAGTGTCGTCGGGAGGGGGCTACGAGCAGTACTTC.

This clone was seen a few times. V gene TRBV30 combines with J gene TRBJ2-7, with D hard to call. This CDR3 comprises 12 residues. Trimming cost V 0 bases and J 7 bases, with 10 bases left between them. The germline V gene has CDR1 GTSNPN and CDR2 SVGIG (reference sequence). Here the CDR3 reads CAWSVRTREQYF. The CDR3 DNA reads TGTGCCTGGAGTGTACGAACTCGGGAGCAGTACTTC.

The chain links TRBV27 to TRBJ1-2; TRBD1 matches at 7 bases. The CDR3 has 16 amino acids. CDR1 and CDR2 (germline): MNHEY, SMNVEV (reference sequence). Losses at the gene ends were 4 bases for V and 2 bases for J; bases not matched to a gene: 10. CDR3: CASSSGTANFNYGYTF. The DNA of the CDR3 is TGTGCCAGCAGTTCTGGGACAGCCAACTTCAACTATGGCTACACCTTC.

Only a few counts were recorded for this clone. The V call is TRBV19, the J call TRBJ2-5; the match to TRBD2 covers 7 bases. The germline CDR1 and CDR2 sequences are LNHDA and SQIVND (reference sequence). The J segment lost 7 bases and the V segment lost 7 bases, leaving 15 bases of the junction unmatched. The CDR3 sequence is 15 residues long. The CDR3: CASNSRTGGRLTQYF. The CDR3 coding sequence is TGTGCCAGTAACTCTAGGACGGGAGGTCGGTTGACCCAGTACTTC.

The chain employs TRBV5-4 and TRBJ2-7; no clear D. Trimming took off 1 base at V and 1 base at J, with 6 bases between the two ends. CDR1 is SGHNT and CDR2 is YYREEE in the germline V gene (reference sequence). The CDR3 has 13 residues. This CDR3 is CASSLSQSYEQYF. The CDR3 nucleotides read TGTGCCAGCAGCTTGAGCCAATCCTACGAGCAGTACTTC. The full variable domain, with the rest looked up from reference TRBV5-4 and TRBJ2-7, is ETGVTQSPTHLIKTRGQQVTLRCSSQSGHNTVSWYQQALGQGPQFIFQYYREEENGRGNFPPRFSGLQFPNYSSELNVNALELDDSALYLCASSLSQSYEQYFGPGTRLTVT.

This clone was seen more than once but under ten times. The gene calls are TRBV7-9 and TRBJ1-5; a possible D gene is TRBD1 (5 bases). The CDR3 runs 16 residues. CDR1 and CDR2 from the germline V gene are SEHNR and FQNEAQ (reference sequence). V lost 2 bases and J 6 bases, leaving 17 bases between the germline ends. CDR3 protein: CASSLKWQGRSQPQHF. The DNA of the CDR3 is TGTGCCAGCAGCTTAAAGTGGCAGGGAAGAAGTCAGCCCCAGCATTTT. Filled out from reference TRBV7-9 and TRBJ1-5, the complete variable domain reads DTGVSQNPRHKITKRGQNVTFRCDPISEHNRLYWYRQTLGQGPEFLTYFQNEAQLEKSRLLSDRFSAERPKGSFSTLEIQRTEQGDSAMYLCASSLKWQGRSQPQHFGDGTRLSIL.

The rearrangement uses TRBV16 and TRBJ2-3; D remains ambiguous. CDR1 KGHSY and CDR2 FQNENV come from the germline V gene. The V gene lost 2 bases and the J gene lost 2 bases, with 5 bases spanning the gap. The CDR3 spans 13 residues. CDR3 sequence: CASSQGLTDTQYF. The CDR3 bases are TGTGCCAGCAGCCAAGGCCTCACAGATACGCAGTATTTT.

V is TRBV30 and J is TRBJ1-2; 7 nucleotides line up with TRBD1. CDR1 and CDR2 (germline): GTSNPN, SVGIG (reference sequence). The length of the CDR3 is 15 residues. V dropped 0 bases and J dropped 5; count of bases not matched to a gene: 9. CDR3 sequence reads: CAWSVQFTGAYGYTF. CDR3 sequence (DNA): TGTGCCTGGAGTGTACAGTTTACAGGGGCTTATGGCTACACCTTC.

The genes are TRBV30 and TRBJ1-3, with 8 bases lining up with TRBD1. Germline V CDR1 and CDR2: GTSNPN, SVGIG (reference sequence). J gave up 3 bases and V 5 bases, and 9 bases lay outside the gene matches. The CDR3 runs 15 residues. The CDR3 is CAWAQGALDGNTIYF. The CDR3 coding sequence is TGTGCCTGGGCCCAGGGGGCCCTTGATGGAAACACCATATATTTT.

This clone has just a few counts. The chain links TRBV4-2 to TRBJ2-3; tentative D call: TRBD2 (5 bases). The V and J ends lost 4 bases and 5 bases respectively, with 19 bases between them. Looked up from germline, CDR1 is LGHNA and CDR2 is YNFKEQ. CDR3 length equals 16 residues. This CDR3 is CASSLRTGELRDTQYF. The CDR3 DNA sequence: TGTGCCAGCAGCCTCCGAACCGGGGAATTGAGAGATACGCAGTATTTT.

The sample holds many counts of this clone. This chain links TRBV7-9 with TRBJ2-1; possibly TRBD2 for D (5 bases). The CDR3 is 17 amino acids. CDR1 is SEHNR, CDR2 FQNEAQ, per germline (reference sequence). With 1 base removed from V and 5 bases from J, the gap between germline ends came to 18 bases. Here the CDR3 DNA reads TGTGCCAGCAGCTTAGATCGGCTAGCTCCCGAAGACAATGAGCAGTTCTTC. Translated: CASSLDRLAPEDNEQFF.

This CDR3 is CASSPGSQETQYF. In nucleotides, the CDR3 is TGCGCCAGCAGCCCCGGGTCCCAAGAGACCCAGTACTTC. The chain recombines TRBV5-1 with TRBJ2-5, with D hard to call. The V end lost 4 bases, the J end lost 1 base, and 8 bases lay between the germline ends. This CDR3 comprises 13 residues. Germline V CDR1 and CDR2: SGHRS, YFSETQ.

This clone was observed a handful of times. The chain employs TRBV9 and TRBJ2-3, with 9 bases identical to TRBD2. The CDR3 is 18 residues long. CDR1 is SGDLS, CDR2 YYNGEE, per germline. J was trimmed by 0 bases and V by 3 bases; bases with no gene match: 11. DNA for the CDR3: TGTGCCAGCAGCGCTTACCCCGCAGGGACTAGCAGCACAGATACGCAGTATTTT. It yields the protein CASSAYPAGTSSTDTQYF.

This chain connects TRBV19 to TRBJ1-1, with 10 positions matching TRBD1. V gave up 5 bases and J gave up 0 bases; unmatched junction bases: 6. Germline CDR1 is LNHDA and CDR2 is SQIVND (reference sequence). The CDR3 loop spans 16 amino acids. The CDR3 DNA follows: TGTGCCAGTAGTCCGACAGGGGGCAGCATGAACACTGAAGCTTTCTTT. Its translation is CASSPTGGSMNTEAFF.

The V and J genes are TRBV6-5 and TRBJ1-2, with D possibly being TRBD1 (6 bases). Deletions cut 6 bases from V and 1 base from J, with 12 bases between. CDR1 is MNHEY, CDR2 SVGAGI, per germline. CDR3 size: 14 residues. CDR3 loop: CASSGRGINYGYTF. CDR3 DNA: TGTGCCAGCAGCGGAAGGGGGATTAACTATGGCTACACCTTC.

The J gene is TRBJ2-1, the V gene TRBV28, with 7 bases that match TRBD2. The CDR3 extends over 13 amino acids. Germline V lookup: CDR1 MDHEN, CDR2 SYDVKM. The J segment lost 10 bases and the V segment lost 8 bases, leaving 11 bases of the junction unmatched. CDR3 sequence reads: CASGLAEPNEQFF. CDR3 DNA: TGTGCCAGCGGGCTAGCGGAACCCAACGAGCAGTTCTTC.

CDR3 DNA: TGTGCCAGCAGTTCCCCGCTAGCGGGAGGTGAGACCCAGTACTTC. Translating gives CASSSPLAGGETQYF. The chain recombines TRBV28 with TRBJ2-5; TRBD2 aligns across 11 bases. This CDR3 spans 15 amino acids. CDR1 and CDR2 (germline): MDHEN, SYDVKM. V shed 4 bases and J 5 bases; nucleotides not matched to a gene: 6.

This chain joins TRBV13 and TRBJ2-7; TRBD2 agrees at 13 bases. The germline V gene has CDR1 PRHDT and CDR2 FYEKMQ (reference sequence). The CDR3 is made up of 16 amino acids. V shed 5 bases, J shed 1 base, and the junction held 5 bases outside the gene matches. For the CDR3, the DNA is TGTGCCAGCAGCCCCCTGACTAGCGGGAGGTCCTACGAGCAGTACTTC. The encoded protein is CASSPLTSGRSYEQYF.

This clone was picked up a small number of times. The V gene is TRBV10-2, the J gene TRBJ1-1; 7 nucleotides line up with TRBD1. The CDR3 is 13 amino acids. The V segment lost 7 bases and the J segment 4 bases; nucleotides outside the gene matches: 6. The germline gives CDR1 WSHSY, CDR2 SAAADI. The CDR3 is CASTPGQITEAFF. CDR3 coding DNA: TGCGCCAGCACCCCGGGACAGATCACTGAAGCTTTCTTT.